The next 3 T cell receptor beta chains were all read from a single sample in a study of blood T cells in healthy people across ages. A second about 6 to 12 cycle PCR used barcoded and J-beta primers. Each CDR3 protein gets one entry after TCRdb re-called the 5' RACE reads with MiXCR. This table holds under 800,000 distinct CDR3 sequences, 35% to 45% found once. The specimen was blood. The receptors derive from a woman in her sixties or seventies in good health.

This clonotype was observed at least ten times. The chain uses TRBV7-2 and TRBJ2-3, with D tentatively TRBD1 (6 bases). The V end lost 2 bases, the J end lost 5 bases, and 17 bases lay between the germline ends. Germline assignment: CDR1 SGHTA and CDR2 FQGNSA. The CDR3 loop spans 16 amino acids. The CDR3, as DNA: TGTGCCAGCAGCTTAAATCAGGCCAGGGGAGAAGATACGCAGTATTTT. Protein: CASSLNQARGEDTQYF.

The table lists this clonotype with many counts. The chain carries TRBV4-3 and TRBJ2-7; the D is unclear. The CDR3 is 16 residues long. Trimming took 0 bases from V and 4 from J, leaving 16 bases between them. Germline values: CDR1 LGHNA, CDR2 YSLEER. This chain's CDR3 is CASSQDRAPRAYEQYF. For the CDR3, the DNA is TGCGCCAGCAGCCAAGATCGGGCCCCCCGCGCTTACGAGCAGTACTTC.

This clonotype was observed a handful of times. The chain couples TRBV7-9 to TRBJ2-5; D assignment may be TRBD1 or TRBD2 (5 bases each). CDR3 size: 15 residues. Trimming removed 1 base from V and 4 bases from J, with 13 bases in between. Germline V gene sequence: CDR1 SEHNR, CDR2 FQNEAQ (reference sequence). The CDR3 spells CASSLGKGEPETQYF. In nucleotides, the CDR3 is TGTGCCAGCAGCTTAGGGAAAGGGGAGCCAGAGACCCAGTACTTC.